This is a list of T cell receptor beta chains from one sample in a study of blood T cell repertoires in COVID-19. TCRdb keeps only in-frame clones here, not all; method: immunoSEQ multiplex PCR. Found here are around 500,000 clones, roughly 90% of them singletons; the top ten hold approximately 1.8%. The sample comprised PBMCs or T cells enriched from blood (not recorded which). The receptors come from a woman in her forties who had recovered from COVID-19. CDR3s include the opening cysteine and the closing phenylalanine or tryptophan. A D gene is named only where the DNA matches it firmly. Rows may omit the clone size; those that give it use once, few, many or a size class.

j_call d_call clone_size v_call cdr3_aa cdr3_nt
TRBJ2-7 . . TRBV11-3 CASSPYGSGARSAEQYF TGTGCCAGCAGCCCCTACGGGAGCGGAGCGCGTTCCGCCGAGCAGTACTTC
TRBJ1-2 . . TRBV2 CASEAATLNYGYTF TGTGCCAGCGAGGCAGCCACACTCAACTATGGCTACACCTTC
TRBJ2-5 TRBD2 once TRBV7-6 CASSAQPSGNQETQYF TGTGCCAGCAGCGCACAACCTAGCGGGAACCAAGAGACCCAGTACTTC
TRBJ2-3 . . TRBV5-1 CASSFGQSTDTQYF TGCGCCAGCAGCTTTGGACAGAGCACAGATACGCAGTATTTT
TRBJ2-3 TRBD2 . TRBV4-2 CASSQEMPSGSTDTQYF TGTGCCAGCAGCCAAGAGATGCCTAGCGGTAGCACAGATACGCAGTATTTT
TRBJ1-2 TRBD1 . TRBV5-4 CASSLVAGQGDGYTF TGTGCCAGCAGCTTGGTTGCGGGACAGGGAGACGGCTACACCTTC
TRBJ1-1 . . TRBV19 CASSPLGGSNTEAFF TGTGCCAGTAGTCCTCTGGGGGGTAGTAACACTGAAGCTTTCTTT
TRBJ2-2 . . TRBV19 CASRTQGAKTGELFF TGTGCCAGTAGGACCCAAGGGGCTAAAACCGGGGAGCTGTTTTTT
TRBJ1-5 . . TRBV7-6 CASSPGGDQPQHF TGTGCCAGCAGTCCCGGGGGTGATCAGCCCCAGCATTTT
TRBJ2-1 TRBD2 . TRBV11-2 CASSFWVAGDGADEQFF TGTGCCAGCAGCTTCTGGGTAGCGGGAGATGGGGCGGATGAGCAGTTCTTC
TRBJ1-1 . . TRBV5-1 CASSARRGNTEAFF TGCGCCAGCAGCGCCCGAAGGGGGAACACTGAAGCTTTCTTT
TRBJ2-7 TRBD2 . TRBV2 CASRAGGEDISGYEQYF TGTGCCAGTCGGGCTGGGGGGGAGGACATATCGGGCTACGAGCAGTACTTC
TRBJ2-2 TRBD2 . TRBV5-1 CASSLVALAGRTGELFF TGCGCCAGCAGCTTGGTAGCTCTAGCGGGGCGCACGGGGGAGCTGTTTTTT